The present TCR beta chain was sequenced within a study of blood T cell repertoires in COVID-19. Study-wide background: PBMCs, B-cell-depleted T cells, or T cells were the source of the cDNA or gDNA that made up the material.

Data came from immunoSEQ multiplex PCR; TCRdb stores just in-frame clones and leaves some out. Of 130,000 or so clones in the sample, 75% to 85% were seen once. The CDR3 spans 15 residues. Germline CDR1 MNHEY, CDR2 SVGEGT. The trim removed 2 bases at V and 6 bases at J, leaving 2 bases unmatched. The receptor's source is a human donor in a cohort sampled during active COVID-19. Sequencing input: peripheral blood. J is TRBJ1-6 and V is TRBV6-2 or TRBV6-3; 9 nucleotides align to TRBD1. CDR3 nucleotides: TGTGCCAGCAGTTACGGGACAGGGAGTAATTCACCCCTCCACTTT. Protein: CASSYGTGSNSPLHF.